A single sample is the source of the 26 T cell receptor beta chains below, sequenced in a study of blood T cell repertoires in COVID-19. This table comes from immunoSEQ multiplex PCR, and its TCRdb copy is limited to in-frame clones, with some not included. In the table there are approximately 94,000 clones, around 88% of which are singletons. The sequencing sample was made of peripheral blood. Source of these receptors: a woman between 65 and 79 years old with acute or convalescent COVID-19.

The CDR3 nucleotides read TGCGCCAGCAGCTCAGGACTAGCGGGGGAGACAGATACGCAGTATTTT. It is translated as CASSSGLAGETDTQYF. The rearrangement links TRBV5-1 to TRBJ2-3; TRBD2 agrees at 13 bases. With 3 bases clipped from V and 3 bases from J, the junction kept 4 bases outside the gene matches. Per the germline V gene, CDR1 is SGHRS and CDR2 is YFSETQ. The CDR3 length is 16 residues.

The rearrangement uses TRBV6-5 and TRBJ1-5, with D perhaps TRBD1 (5 bases). V was pared by 2 bases and J by 6 bases, with 11 bases between. CDR3 length equals 14 residues. The V gene's germline CDR1 is MNHEY and CDR2 SVGAGI. The chain's CDR3 is CASSYSGGGQPQHF. CDR3 DNA: TGTGCCAGCAGTTACAGCGGGGGAGGTCAGCCCCAGCATTTT.

The rearrangement uses TRBV5-1 and TRBJ1-3, with TRBD1 as a possible D gene (6 bases). Germline V CDR1 and CDR2: SGHRS, YFSETQ. There are 15 residues in the CDR3. V lost 0 bases and J lost 1, with 8 bases in between. The CDR3 DNA is TGCGCCAGCAGCTTGGACAGGGTTTCTGGAAACACCATATATTTT. It encodes CASSLDRVSGNTIYF.

This chain joins TRBV18 and TRBJ2-1; possible D gene TRBD2, 6 bases. Germline CDR1 is KGHSH and CDR2 is LQKENI. The CDR3 runs to 15 residues. Trimming stripped 3 bases from V and 12 bases from J, with 21 bases between. CDR3: CASSPTIAVGDWQFF. The CDR3 region has the DNA TGTGCCAGCTCACCTACAATAGCGGTGGGGGATTGGCAGTTCTTC.

In this sample, this clone turned up once. This sequence joins TRBV5-1 and TRBJ1-3; no definite D call. CDR1 and CDR2 from the germline V gene are SGHRS and YFSETQ. This CDR3 spans 19 amino acids. V was clipped by 0 bases and J by 3 bases, with 22 bases between them. For the CDR3, the DNA is TGCGCCAGCAGCTTGGGAGCCACCCCGGTGTCCTTGGTTGGAAACACCATATATTTT. It specifies CASSLGATPVSLVGNTIYF.

The chain recombines TRBV2 with TRBJ1-2, with 10 bases aligning to TRBD1. The CDR3 is made up of 14 amino acids. After removal of 7 bases from V and 4 bases from J, the junction contained 6 bases not matched to a gene. CDR1 SNHLY and CDR2 FYNNEI come from the germline V gene. CDR3 protein: CASTGQGGSYGYTF. CDR3 DNA: TGTGCCAGCACCGGACAGGGGGGGTCCTATGGCTACACCTTC.

The V gene is TRBV11-1, the J gene TRBJ2-5; D perhaps matches TRBD2 (5 bases). In germline, CDR1 is SGHAT, CDR2 FQDESV (reference sequence). The CDR3 length is 14 residues. V dropped 5 bases and J dropped 0 bases, with 10 bases sitting between them. CDR3 DNA sequence: TGTGCCAGCAGCCCTAGGAGGTACCAAGAGACCCAGTACTTC. Protein: CASSPRRYQETQYF.

This rearrangement joins TRBV7-6 to TRBJ2-1; a weak D match, TRBD1 (5 bases). The CDR3 has 16 residues. Trimming pared 5 bases from V and 9 bases from J, leaving 23 bases between. Germline values: CDR1 SGHVS, CDR2 FNYEAQ. In nucleotides, the CDR3 is TGTGCCAGCAGCCCAGGGTTATTTTTTGGCCTTGGTGAGCAGTTCTTC. Translating gives CASSPGLFFGLGEQFF.

The chain carries TRBV19 and TRBJ1-2, with D possibly being TRBD1 (6 bases). The V gene's germline CDR1 is LNHDA and CDR2 SQIVND (reference sequence). This CDR3 is built from 12 residues. Trimming left V 4 bases short and J 6 bases short, with 9 bases between. This CDR3 reads CASSTTGHGYTF. The CDR3 bases are TGTGCCAGTAGTACAACAGGGCATGGCTACACCTTC.

This chain joins TRBV20-1 and TRBJ2-2; TRBD1 might be the D (7 bases). The V end was cut by 3 bases, the J end by 6 bases, with 17 bases between. CDR1 and CDR2 from the germline V gene are DFQATT and SNEGSKA (reference sequence). This CDR3 spans 15 amino acids. The CDR3 here is CSASSGQRAPGELFF. The CDR3 region has the DNA TGCAGTGCTAGTTCGGGACAGCGGGCACCCGGGGAGCTGTTTTTT.

This clone has a handful of counts. This chain joins TRBV5-4 and TRBJ2-7; 7 bases agree with TRBD1. The ends lost 3 bases at V and 2 bases at J; junction bases unmatched: 2. Germline CDR1 reads SGHNT; CDR2 reads YYREEE (reference sequence). The CDR3 sequence is 13 residues long. This chain's CDR3 is CASSYTGAYEQYF. The CDR3 DNA follows: TGTGCCAGCAGCTACACAGGGGCCTACGAGCAGTACTTC.

V gene TRBV5-6 combines with J gene TRBJ1-6, with D perhaps matching TRBD1 (6 bases). Trimming took off 4 bases at V and 9 bases at J, with 14 bases between the two ends. This CDR3 spans 14 amino acids. Germline V gene lookup returns CDR1 SGHDT and CDR2 YYEEEE. CDR3 nucleotides: TGTGCCAGCAGCCCCACAGGGTTTGGTTCACCCCTCCACTTT. Protein sequence: CASSPTGFGSPLHF.

The rearrangement uses TRBV19 and TRBJ2-5, with 8 bases that match TRBD2. Per germline, CDR1 LNHDA and CDR2 SQIVND (reference sequence). J lost 6 bases, V lost 11 bases, and 14 bases had no gene match. CDR3 length equals 14 residues. This chain's CDR3 is CASSDGGVAKTQYF. CDR3 coding DNA: TGTGCCTCCTCAGACGGGGGGGTGGCGAAGACCCAGTACTTC.

This clone has a handful of counts. J is TRBJ2-5 and V is TRBV29-1; tentatively, D is TRBD1 (5 bases). V was shortened by 4 bases and J by 0 bases, with 15 bases between the two germline ends. In germline, CDR1 is SQVTM, CDR2 ANQGSEA. The CDR3 has 15 amino acids. CDR3 region: CSVVWGRVYQETQYF. CDR3 DNA: TGCAGCGTTGTGTGGGGCCGAGTCTACCAAGAGACCCAGTACTTC.

V is TRBV7-3 and J is TRBJ2-7; no firm D call. Germline V gives CDR1 SGHTA, CDR2 FQGTGA. The germline V and J ends were trimmed by 3 bases and 7 bases, with 13 bases remaining between them. The CDR3 consists of 13 residues. CDR3 residues: CASSFSPTTEQYF. In DNA form, the CDR3 reads TGTGCCAGCAGCTTTTCCCCAACTACGGAGCAGTACTTC.

The J gene is TRBJ2-2, the V gene TRBV6-2 or TRBV6-3; no clear D. The CDR3 loop spans 14 amino acids. Trimming removed 2 bases from V and 0 bases from J, with 4 bases in between. Germline V gene lookup returns CDR1 MNHEY and CDR2 SVGEGT. This CDR3 reads CASSYPSNTGELFF. DNA for the CDR3: TGTGCCAGCAGTTACCCATCGAACACCGGGGAGCTGTTTTTT.

This clone was seen more than once but under ten times. The rearrangement uses TRBV11-3 and TRBJ2-5; D remains unclear. Per the germline V gene, CDR1 is SGHNT and CDR2 is YENEEA. V lost 3 bases and J lost 5, with 13 bases in between. The CDR3 is 14 amino acids. This CDR3 is CASSFSLNRETQYF. The CDR3 DNA reads TGTGCCAGCAGCTTTTCTCTAAACCGGGAGACCCAGTACTTC.

This clone was recorded once. The chain is built from TRBV10-3 and TRBJ2-3, with D hard to call. Germline lookup yields CDR1 ENHRY and CDR2 SYGVKD. V lost 4 bases, J lost 5 bases, and 16 bases lay in between. CDR3 size: 15 residues. The CDR3 bases are TGTGCCATCAGTGCGGTAGCTCGGGTTGGAGATACGCAGTATTTT. As protein: CAISAVARVGDTQYF.

The J gene is TRBJ1-1, the V gene TRBV13, with D possibly TRBD1 on 6 matching bases. The CDR3 is made up of 15 amino acids. Per the germline V gene, CDR1 is PRHDT and CDR2 is FYEKMQ (reference sequence). The V gene lost 4 bases and the J gene lost 2 bases, with 14 bases spanning the gap. CDR3 sequence (DNA): TGTGCCAGCAGCTCACCGGGACAATACAACACTGAAGCTTTCTTT. This gives the protein CASSSPGQYNTEAFF.

The V gene is TRBV27, the J gene TRBJ1-2; tentative D call: TRBD1 (5 bases). Germline CDR1 and CDR2: MNHEY and SMNVEV (reference sequence). The germline V and J ends were trimmed by 5 bases and 3 bases, with 10 bases remaining between them. The CDR3 totals 13 residues. The CDR3 loop is CASSASGYYGYTF. The CDR3 DNA sequence: TGTGCCAGCAGTGCCTCAGGGTACTATGGCTACACCTTC.

The V and J genes are TRBV7-8 and TRBJ2-7, with a possible D match to TRBD1 (5 bases). The CDR3 covers 13 residues. Germline CDR1 is SGHVS and CDR2 is FQNEAQ. V lost 3 bases and J lost 3, with 9 bases in between. The CDR3 DNA reads TGTGCCAGCAGCTTTTCCAGGGACTACGAGCAGTACTTC. Translating it yields CASSFSRDYEQYF.

The rearrangement uses TRBV4-2 and TRBJ2-3; 8 nucleotides agree with TRBD2. The CDR3 has 17 amino acids. V was pared by 3 bases and J by 2 bases, with 10 bases of the junction left unmatched. Germline loops: CDR1 LGHNA, CDR2 YNFKEQ. In nucleotides, the CDR3 is TGTGCCAGCAGCCAGGGACGAATAGCGGGGTACACAGATACGCAGTATTTT. Its protein product is CASSQGRIAGYTDTQYF.

This sequence joins TRBV27 and TRBJ1-6, with a possible D match to TRBD1 (6 bases). The CDR3 extends over 14 amino acids. CDR1 MNHEY and CDR2 SMNVEV come from the germline V gene (reference sequence). V shed 5 bases and J shed 5 bases, with 10 bases lying between them. CDR3 bases: TGTGCCAGCAGTCTCGACAGGAATAATTCACCCCTCCACTTT. Encoded protein: CASSLDRNNSPLHF.

This clone was seen just once. The chain uses TRBV11-2 and TRBJ2-1, with TRBD2 matching 10 bases. The CDR3 extends over 18 amino acids. CDR1 and CDR2 from the germline V gene are SGHAT and FQNNGV. Unmatched junction bases numbered 21, after V lost 7 bases and J lost 9 bases. The CDR3 DNA sequence: TGTGCCAGCACCCAGAGTATGGGTCAGAGCGGGAGGGCGGGTGAGCAGTTCTTC. Translated, it gives CASTQSMGQSGRAGEQFF. The whole variable domain, remainder taken from reference TRBV11-2 and TRBJ2-1, is EAGVAQSPRYKIIEKRQSVAFWCNPISGHATLYWYQQILGQGPKLLIQFQNNGVVDDSQLPKDRFSAERLKGVDSTLKIQPAKLEDSAVYLCASTQSMGQSGRAGEQFFGPGTRLTVL.

The gene calls are TRBV3-1 (or the pseudogene TRBV3-2) and TRBJ1-4, with D perhaps TRBD1 (5 bases). CDR1 and CDR2 from the germline V gene are LGHDT and YNNKEL (reference sequence). The CDR3 contains 15 residues. Trimming cost V 0 bases and J 5 bases, with 10 bases left between them. CDR3 DNA: TGTGCCAGCAGCCAAGATCATAACAGGAATGAAAAACTGTTTTTT. Amino acids: CASSQDHNRNEKLFF.

This chain links TRBV7-8 with TRBJ2-5; 10 bases are shared with TRBD2. The trim removed 5 bases at V and 5 bases at J, leaving 8 bases unmatched. This CDR3 has 15 amino acids. Germline V gives CDR1 SGHVS, CDR2 FQNEAQ. The CDR3 region has the DNA TGTGCCAGCAGCGAGAGCGGGGGGGTGAGGGAGACCCAGTACTTC. Protein product: CASSESGGVRETQYF.